This T cell receptor beta chain was sequenced for a study of shared clonotypes between healthy human individuals (dated by TCRdb to the early 2020s). Some background on the complete study: A couple of women and a few men aged 18 to 49 years were included in the cohort. The study deeply sequenced blood TCR repertoires of several healthy adults to estimate repertoire size and the extent of clonotype sharing between individuals. To increase sequencing depth and limit assay-specific biases, different laboratories used diverse techniques to prepare libraries and sequence TCR repertoires. For each donor, three plates each were used for CD4 naive and CD4 memory, two plates were used for CD8 naive, and one plate was used for CD8 memory. Each donor's leukapheresis produced roughly between roughly 0.9 and 8.9 billion PBMCs.

This clone was detected only once. Its antigen is not yet known. No quality values exist for individual bases; no much larger clone is one base distant. The donors were healthy, HIV-negative adults with no recently reported acute infections or vaccinations. All donors were Caucasian adults living in Nashville, Tennessee, USA. Magnetic negative selection was used to enrich CD4+ T cells, after which naive cells were positively selected on CD45RA and the negative fraction became the memory subset. After blood collection by leukapheresis, PBMCs were isolated using Ficoll-Histopaque density gradient centrifugation and then cryopreserved in the vapor phase of liquid nitrogen. Analytical flow cytometry was used to check the purity and quantity of each magnetically sorted T cell population. From each sorted fraction, genomic DNA was isolated and quantified by UV absorbance on a Nanodrop 2000c. From the germline V gene, CDR1 is MGHRA and CDR2 is YSYEKL. Its CDR3 holds 14 amino acids, cysteine through phenylalanine. Solely the CDR3 DNA is kept, with 42 bases framed from the first base. A distance of 14 bases separates the germline ends of V and J, which lose 8 bases and 0 bases respectively.

Study-wide conclusions, independent of this receptor: Based on pairwise subsampling, the degree of clonotype sharing among donors was expected to be affected by sequencing depth. Because the study included a small number of donors, the genetic and exposure-history diversity represented was limited. Naive subsets generally had larger estimated clonotype richness than memory subsets. Even with the large sequencing depth, rarefaction of the sorted-subset datasets indicated that sequencing was incomplete. Compared with non-shared clonotypes, clonotypes shared by all four sorted-subset donors had higher generation probabilities. Sampling was restricted to blood, and TCR repertoires in tissue are likely to differ from TCR repertoires in blood. Across several donors, 5% to 6% of naive CD4, 3% to 3.5% of naive CD8, 2% to 2.5% of memory CD4, and 0.4% of memory CD8 clonotypes were shared.

Using the deep immunoSEQ assay, multiplex PCR amplified TCR CDR3 regions from genomic DNA. Genomic DNA extracted from each cell subset was distributed evenly over all wells of several immunoSEQ 96-well plates, and each plate served as one replicate. Each replicate PCR for sorted subsets received around 210 ng genomic DNA, equal to tens of thousands of T cell genomes. Purified libraries were measured with a Qubit 3.0 fluorometer, size-checked on a Bioanalyzer 2100, and measured again with the KAPA Library Quantification kit. Every immunoSEQ 96-well plate was sequenced on a dedicated single-read 150-cycle Illumina NextSeq 550 flow cell. The study's own analysis went as follows. Because the immunoSEQ output held only junctional sequences and lacked quality scores, the filtering could not match the filtering applied to full-length reads. To assign V/J genes and CDR3, sequences were annotated using PyIR, a Python wrapper for IgBLAST v1.9, with IMGT germline references. Reads were removed for weak V/J assignments (E-value above 1e-6), missing CDR3, stop codons, out-of-frame junctions, or ambiguous translated residues. V3J clonotypes were defined by identical inferred V gene, J gene, and CDR3 amino acid sequence. The percentage overlap between two repertoires was calculated by dividing the number of shared unique clonotypes by the size of the smaller repertoire. RTK rarefaction, the Chao1 estimator, and Recon v2.1 estimates of unobserved clonotypes were used to assess repertoire richness. Generation probabilities were computed with OLGA for all TCRbeta clonotypes obtained by the gDNA method from several donors. The table comes from immuneACCESS by way of TCRdb, which keeps in-frame sequences with V and J called. Part of the clones is missing from these tables; in studies checked, under half for an unresolved V gene and the rest for unknown reasons. Clonal size and the V and J genes are those of that table, whereas D and trimming came from the DNA. Within this sample are approximately 320,000 clones, with over 65% of them counted one time only. The leading ten clones occupy approximately 10% of the sample.

This TCR was sampled from a man younger than 45 in good health. The sequenced sample consisted of memory CD4+ T cells sorted from blood. The cell subset or site label, read with the paper, signifies: CD45RA-negative fraction. In this chain, TRBV4-1 is recombined with TRBJ2-7; the best D guess is TRBD2, with 5 bases matching. The DNA reads as follows: TGCGCCAGCCGGGCGACGGGGAACTCCTACGAGCAGTACTTC. This translates into CASRATGNSYEQYF.